A selection of T cell receptor beta chains follows, all from one sample in a study of cytomegalovirus exposure and HLA in healthy donors. The protocol was immunoSEQ multiplex PCR, while the TCRdb copy is restricted to in-frame clones and leaves out a portion. The table records some 52,000 clones, about three quarters of them present only once. Sequencing was carried out using PBMCs. Receptors were obtained from a man younger than 30 in good health and CMV-seronegative. Each CDR3 is given with its conserved first and last residue. D genes are given only for firm matches. Size tells how often a clone was seen (once, few, many) or the class of an expanded clone, and some rows leave it out.

J | V | D | size | CDR3 | DNA
TRBJ1-5 | TRBV30 | TRBD1 | . | CAWRPQTGAPYNQPQHF | TGTGCCTGGAGGCCCCAGACAGGGGCCCCATACAATCAGCCCCAGCATTTT
TRBJ2-2 | TRBV6-5 | TRBD2 | . | CASSYLAGVAGELFF | TGTGCCAGCAGCTACCTAGCGGGAGTTGCCGGGGAGCTGTTTTTT
TRBJ2-7 | TRBV5-1 | TRBD2 | . | CASSPPGLAGGTYEQYF | TGCGCCAGCAGCCCACCGGGACTAGCGGGAGGCACCTACGAGCAGTACTTC
TRBJ2-7 | TRBV25-1 | TRBD2 | . | CASSESGRAYEQYF | TGTGCCAGCAGTGAAAGCGGGAGGGCCTACGAGCAGTACTTC
TRBJ1-1 | TRBV5-1 | . | . | CASSSLQGNTEAFF | TGCGCCAGCAGCAGCTTACAGGGGAACACTGAAGCTTTCTTT
TRBJ2-7 | TRBV7-2 | . | . | CASSLGVGGVSQGAYEQYF | TGTGCCAGCAGCTTAGGAGTAGGAGGGGTGTCCCAGGGGGCCTACGAGCAGTACTTC
TRBJ1-6 | TRBV30 | . | . | CAWRSTGSSSYNSPLHF | TGTGCCTGGAGGAGTACCGGGTCGAGCTCCTATAATTCACCCCTCCACTTT
TRBJ1-1 | TRBV5-1 | TRBD1 | . | CASSSRGLGAEAFF | TGCGCCAGCAGCTCCAGGGGGCTCGGTGCTGAAGCTTTCTTT
TRBJ1-1 | TRBV7-8 | . | . | CASSLDAGPTEAFF | TGTGCCAGCAGCTTAGATGCAGGCCCCACTGAAGCTTTCTTT
TRBJ1-2 | TRBV30 | . | . | CAWKGGYYGYTF | TGTGCCTGGAAAGGGGGATACTATGGCTACACCTTC
TRBJ1-6 | TRBV6-4 | . | . | CASSDSSTGMSPLHF | TGTGCCAGCAGTGACTCAAGTACAGGTATGTCACCCCTCCACTTT
TRBJ2-7 | TRBV29-1 | . | . | CSVVRDTEGPYEQYF | TGCAGCGTTGTTAGGGACACCGAAGGTCCCTACGAGCAGTACTTC
TRBJ2-4 | TRBV6-5 | . | . | CASSATRGRIQYF | TGTGCCAGCAGCGCGACGCGAGGGCGGATTCAGTACTTC
TRBJ1-1 | TRBV29-1 | . | . | CSVAPQNTEAFF | TGCAGCGTTGCCCCACAGAACACTGAAGCTTTCTTT
TRBJ2-1 | TRBV10-1 | TRBD2 | . | CASSPSGRFDEQFF | TGCGCCAGCAGTCCGAGCGGGAGGTTTGATGAGCAGTTCTTC
TRBJ2-1 | TRBV2 | . | few | CASRAASGDSYNEQFF | TGTGCCAGCAGAGCAGCCTCGGGGGACTCCTACAATGAGCAGTTCTTC
TRBJ1-2 | TRBV29-1 | . | . | CSAPIILGTSNYGYTF | TGCAGCGCCCCCATTATCCTCGGTACTAGTAACTATGGCTACACCTTC
TRBJ1-2 | TRBV28 | TRBD1 | . | CASSLYGTGLNSYGYTF | TGTGCCAGCAGTTTATACGGGACAGGGTTGAATTCCTATGGCTACACCTTC